This T cell receptor beta chain comes out of a study of cytomegalovirus exposure and HLA in healthy donors. Study results and limitations: Solely CMV serostatus was available to characterize immune exposure. By HLA locus, TCR association rates varied in a later analysis, with DRB1 showing the most and HLA-C the fewest.

Primers for the PCR totalled 60 Vbeta and 13 Jbeta. This table comes from immunoSEQ multiplex PCR, and its TCRdb copy is limited to in-frame clones, with some not included. The sample carries more than 95,000 clones, about two thirds recorded once. This CDR3 contains 15 residues. Losses at the gene ends were 4 bases for V and 4 bases for J; bases not matched to a gene: 6. Germline CDR1 and CDR2: SGHRS and YFSETQ. Concerning this clone itself: The antigen is undetermined.

The V and J genes are TRBV5-1 and TRBJ1-1; the match to TRBD1 covers 11 bases. This sequence originates from a young man in good health and CMV-seronegative. Sequencing used PBMCs. CDR3 residues: CASSGRDRGTTEAFF. For the CDR3, the DNA is TGCGCCAGCAGCGGACGGGACAGGGGGACCACTGAAGCTTTCTTT.